This entry describes one TCR beta chain. Preparation of the TCRbeta library used unique molecular identifiers. TCRdb itself ran the PCR reads through MiXCR, one entry per CDR3 protein. The sample includes some 590,000 distinct CDR3 sequences, over 9.5% seen only once; the top ten take less than 5%. The sample comes from a study of T-cell reconstitution after alpha-beta-depleted transplantation in children. This CDR3 region has 15 residues. Trimming cost V 7 bases and J 7 bases; bases outside gene matches: 9. The germline V gene encodes CDR1 MNHEY and CDR2 SVGEGT. Sequenced material: PBMCs from the stem cell graft donor, taken from the stem cell graft. This sequence originates from a human donor who donated a stem cell graft to a child with acute myeloid leukemia. This chain joins TRBV6-2 or TRBV6-3 and TRBJ2-1, with 11 bases identical to TRBD2. CDR3 region: CASTPGLAGGNEQFF. In DNA, the CDR3 is TGTGCCAGCACTCCAGGCCTAGCGGGAGGAAATGAGCAGTTCTTC.